The 16 T cell receptor beta chains given below trace back to one sample, sequenced in a study of CD8 T cells in Susac syndrome. RNA totalling 0.5 to 1 ug underwent reverse transcription with random hexamers. TCRdb reprocessed the immunoSEQ multiplex PCR reads with MiXCR, giving one entry per CDR3 protein. This table holds under 110,000 distinct CDR3 sequences, roughly 95% found once. Material: CD8+ T cells from PBMCs. The receptor source for this set is a human donor with Susac syndrome.

This chain links TRBV12-3 or TRBV12-4 with TRBJ2-1, with 14 bases that match TRBD2. The CDR3 loop spans 20 amino acids. V shed 6 bases and J 0 bases; nucleotides not matched to a gene: 13. The CDR3 region has the DNA TGTGCCAGCAGGTTACCGGGACTAGCGGGGGCCCCGGGCTCCTACAATGAGCAGTTCTTC. This codes for CASRLPGLAGAPGSYNEQFF.

The gene calls are TRBV2 and TRBJ2-7, with D unclear. The CDR3 extends over 14 amino acids. V lost 1 base, J lost 4 bases, and 11 bases lay in between. The germline V gene encodes CDR1 SNHLY and CDR2 FYNNEI. CDR3 nucleotide sequence: TGTGCCAGCAGTGAAGAGATAGAGTCGTACGAGCAGTACTTC. Protein product: CASSEEIESYEQYF.

This clonotype was seen more than once but under ten times. The V and J genes are TRBV19 and TRBJ2-5, with D perhaps TRBD1 or TRBD2 (5 bases each). CDR3 length: 13 amino acids. V lost 5 bases and J lost 5, with 12 bases in between. Germline loops: CDR1 LNHDA, CDR2 SQIVND (reference sequence). CDR3 residues: CASSSRGAETQYF. The CDR3 DNA is TGTGCCAGTAGTTCGAGGGGCGCGGAGACCCAGTACTTC. The whole variable domain, remainder taken from reference TRBV19 and TRBJ2-5, is DGGITQSPKYLFRKEGQNVTLSCEQNLNHDAMYWYRQDPGQGLRLIYYSQIVNDFQKGDIAEGYSVSREKKESFPLTVTSAQKNPTAFYLCASSSRGAETQYFGPGTRLLVL.

J is TRBJ2-3 and V is TRBV27; 12 positions agree with TRBD2. Trimming took 7 bases from V and 6 from J; bases not matched to a gene: 8. The length of the CDR3 is 15 residues. Germline lookup yields CDR1 MNHEY and CDR2 SMNVEV (reference sequence). The DNA for the CDR3 is TGTGCCAGCACCAGACTAGCGGGGGTTGTTGATACGCAGTATTTT. It yields the protein CASTRLAGVVDTQYF.

CDR3 DNA sequence: TGCAGTGCTAGAGGGGGGTCACAGGGGGTCGCAGATACGCAGTATTTT. Translated: CSARGGSQGVADTQYF. This chain joins TRBV20-1 and TRBJ2-3; 8 bases are shared with TRBD1. Losses at the gene ends were 1 base for V and 4 bases for J; bases not matched to a gene: 10. This CDR3 spans 16 amino acids. The V gene's germline CDR1 is DFQATT and CDR2 SNEGSKA (reference sequence).

This rearrangement joins TRBV29-1 to TRBJ2-3; 8 positions agree with TRBD2. The CDR3 covers 15 residues. CDR1 is SQVTM and CDR2 is ANQGSEA in the germline V gene. J was trimmed by 3 bases and V by 2 bases; bases with no gene match: 7. DNA for the CDR3: TGCAGCGTTGAACCGGCCCGGGGGGGGACAGATACGCAGTATTTT. Its protein is CSVEPARGGTDTQYF.

V gene TRBV6-5 combines with J gene TRBJ2-5; no clear D. V was cut by 6 bases and J by 1 base, with 15 bases left in between. The germline CDR1 and CDR2 sequences are MNHEY and SVGAGI. This CDR3 region has 15 residues. Here the CDR3 DNA reads TGTGCCAGCAGAACACCCCGGACGGCCCAAGAGACCCAGTACTTC. Its protein product is CASRTPRTAQETQYF.

The gene calls are TRBV7-9 and TRBJ2-7, with TRBD1 matching 10 bases. Germline loops: CDR1 SEHNR, CDR2 FQNEAQ (reference sequence). V lost 4 bases to trimming and J lost 6 bases; unmatched junction nucleotides: 12. CDR3 length: 16 residues. Here the CDR3 DNA reads TGTGCCAGCAGCTGGGGGACAGGGGAACGGTACCTCGAGCAGTACTTC. Translating gives CASSWGTGERYLEQYF.

This clonotype has more than one count but fewer than ten. J is TRBJ2-3 and V is TRBV9; D not certain. Looked up from germline, CDR1 is SGDLS and CDR2 is YYNGEE. CDR3 size: 12 residues. The V gene lost 2 bases and the J gene lost 2 bases, with 3 bases spanning the gap. The CDR3 here is CASSVNTDTQYF. The CDR3 bases are TGTGCCAGCAGCGTTAACACAGATACGCAGTATTTT. The full variable domain, rest sourced from reference TRBV9 and TRBJ2-3, is DSGVTQTPKHLITATGQRVTLRCSPRSGDLSVYWYQQSLDQGLQFLIQYYNGEERAKGNILERFSAQQFPDLHSELNLSSLELGDSALYFCASSVNTDTQYFGPGTRLTVL.

The rearrangement joins TRBV3-1 to TRBJ1-5, with a weak D call TRBD1 (5 bases). Per germline, CDR1 LGHDT and CDR2 YNNKEL (reference sequence). V gave up 1 base and J gave up 3 bases, with 10 bases separating them. The CDR3 extends over 15 amino acids. The CDR3 region has the DNA TGTGCCAGCAGCCAAGTGTCAGGGTCCAATCAGCCCCAGCATTTT. Protein product: CASSQVSGSNQPQHF.

The CDR3 spells CASSLVGARGETQYF. DNA for the CDR3: TGTGCCAGCAGCTTGGTCGGTGCCAGGGGAGAGACCCAGTACTTC. This sequence joins TRBV5-4 and TRBJ2-5; tentatively, D is TRBD1 (6 bases). V was trimmed by 0 bases and J by 4 bases, leaving 13 bases between them. Looked up from germline, CDR1 is SGHNT and CDR2 is YYREEE (reference sequence). This CDR3 region has 15 residues.

V usage is TRBV24-1 and J usage is TRBJ2-2, with D hard to call. V lost 0 bases to trimming and J lost 5 bases, with 6 bases between them. The CDR3 extends over 14 amino acids. Germline V gene sequence: CDR1 KGHDR, CDR2 SFDVKD. In DNA form, the CDR3 reads TGTGCCACCAGTGATTTGCGAGGTACCGGGGAGCTGTTTTTT. This encodes CATSDLRGTGELFF.

V usage is TRBV5-8 and J usage is TRBJ2-7; D is perhaps TRBD1 (5 bases). This CDR3 contains 14 residues. Deletions cut 7 bases from V and 3 bases from J, with 17 bases between. Per the germline V gene, CDR1 is SGHTS and CDR2 is YDEGEE. The CDR3 DNA reads TGTGCCAGCGGACCCCAGAGTACAGGCTACGAGCAGTACTTC. It specifies CASGPQSTGYEQYF.

The chain recombines TRBV7-2 with TRBJ1-2; D is undetermined. The germline gives CDR1 SGHTA, CDR2 FQGNSA. Trimming left V 3 bases short and J 6 bases short, with 17 bases between. CDR3 length: 15 residues. The CDR3 protein is CASSLVPLDSHGYTF. The CDR3 DNA is TGTGCCAGCAGCTTGGTTCCCCTCGATTCGCATGGCTACACCTTC.

The V call is TRBV6-5, the J call TRBJ1-2; TRBD1 matches 9 bases. The CDR3 is made up of 14 amino acids. Per germline, CDR1 MNHEY and CDR2 SVGAGI. V was clipped by 4 bases and J by 4 bases; unmatched bases: 4. CDR3 DNA sequence: TGTGCCAGCAGTTTTCGGGACAGGGTCTATGGCTACACCTTC. Translated: CASSFRDRVYGYTF.

V and J are TRBV5-1 and TRBJ1-1; perhaps TRBD1 as D (5 bases). This CDR3 has 14 residues. Between the trimmed V and J ends, which lost 1 base and 0 bases, there was a span of 7 bases. CDR1 SGHRS and CDR2 YFSETQ come from the germline V gene. CDR3 amino acids: CASSLLDMNTEAFF. Here the CDR3 DNA reads TGCGCCAGCAGCTTGTTGGACATGAACACTGAAGCTTTCTTT. Full variable domain (remainder filled in from reference TRBV5-1 and TRBJ1-1): KAGVTQTPRYLIKTRGQQVTLSCSPISGHRSVSWYQQTPGQGLQFLFEYFSETQRNKGNFPGRFSGRQFSNSRSEMNVSTLELGDSALYLCASSLLDMNTEAFFGQGTRLTVV.